This paragraph reports one T cell receptor beta chain. This sample is drawn from a study of cytomegalovirus exposure and HLA in healthy donors. Background on the study: Among the 300 to 450 genotyped donors, approximately 81% were placed in the Caucasian-associated ancestry cluster.

13 Jbeta primers and 60 Vbeta primers were used for the PCR. Clones were sequenced by immunoSEQ multiplex PCR, and TCRdb holds only the in-frame ones, with some missing. The sample includes about 140,000 clones, approximately 78% of them seen just once. This clonotype was obtained from a woman between 50 and 59 years old in good health and CMV-seropositive. The sequenced material came from PBMCs.

The CDR3 DNA is TGCGCCAGCAGCCAAGTCGATAATTCACCCCTCCACTTT. It translates to CASSQVDNSPLHF. The chain links TRBV4-1 to TRBJ1-6; D gene uncertain. Between the trimmed V and J ends, which lost 1 base and 5 bases, there was a span of 3 bases. The length of the CDR3 is 13 residues. Germline V gene lookup returns CDR1 MGHRA and CDR2 YSYEKL.